This T cell receptor (beta chain) was recorded in a study of blood T cell repertoires in COVID-19. Exposed enrollees had met someone with a PCR-confirmed or clinician-diagnosed COVID-19 case at some point within the 2 weeks before study entry. Trimming cost V 6 bases and J 6 bases; bases outside gene matches: 7. Germline V lookup: CDR1 MNHNY, CDR2 SVGAGI (reference sequence). The CDR3 extends over 13 amino acids. Original analysis: Reference gene primer amplification yielded estimated nucleated cell counts. Data came from immunoSEQ multiplex PCR; TCRdb stores just in-frame clones and leaves some out. V, J and clone size derive from that table, while D and trimming were established from the DNA sequence. Altogether roughly 280,000 clones are present, 85% to 95% being singletons, with the ten largest covering about 3%. This clone was found once.

The sequence was obtained from a man aged 35 to 55 who had been exposed to COVID-19. Sequenced sample: PBMCs or T cells enriched from blood (not recorded which). The genes are TRBV6-6 and TRBJ2-7; TRBD1 aligns across 8 bases. This CDR3 is CASRLDRVGEQYF. DNA of the CDR3: TGTGCCAGCAGGTTGGACAGGGTGGGCGAGCAGTACTTC.